This TCR beta chain emerged from a study of CD4 and CD8 cells across lung adenocarcinoma regions. In TCRdb, the PCR reads were re-called with MiXCR into one record per CDR3 protein. Altogether around 4,500 distinct CDR3 sequences are present, 45% being singletons, with the ten largest covering approximately 15%. This clonotype occurred a few times. V lost 0 bases to trimming and J lost 0 bases; unmatched junction nucleotides: 8. Germline V gene lookup returns CDR1 SGHDN and CDR2 FVKESK. This CDR3 spans 17 amino acids. The sequenced material came from CD4+ T cells from the margin of a lung tumor. This chain connects TRBV14 to TRBJ2-7; 7 positions agree with TRBD2. The sequence was collected from a female donor with lung adenocarcinoma. The CD4 and CD8 labels of this study may be unreliable. In DNA, the CDR3 is TGTGCCAGCAGCCAAGATCGTGGCGGGAGCGCCTCCTACGAGCAGTACTTC. Translated, it gives CASSQDRGGSASYEQYF.